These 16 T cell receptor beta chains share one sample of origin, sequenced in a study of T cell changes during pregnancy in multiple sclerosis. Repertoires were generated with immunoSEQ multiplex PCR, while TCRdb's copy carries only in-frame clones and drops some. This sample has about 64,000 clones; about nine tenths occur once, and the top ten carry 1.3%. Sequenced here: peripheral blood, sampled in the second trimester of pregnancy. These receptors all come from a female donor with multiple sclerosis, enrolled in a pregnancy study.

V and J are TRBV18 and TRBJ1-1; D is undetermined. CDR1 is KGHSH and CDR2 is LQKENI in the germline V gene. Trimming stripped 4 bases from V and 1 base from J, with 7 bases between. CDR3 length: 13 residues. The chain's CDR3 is CASSLSGNTEAFF. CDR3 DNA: TGTGCCAGCTCACTATCAGGGAACACTGAAGCTTTCTTT.

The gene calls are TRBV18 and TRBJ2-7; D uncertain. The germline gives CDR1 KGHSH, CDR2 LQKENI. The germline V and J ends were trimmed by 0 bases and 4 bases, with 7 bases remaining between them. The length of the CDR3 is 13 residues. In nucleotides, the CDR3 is TGTGCCAGCTCACCACCATTTTTATACGAGCAGTACTTC. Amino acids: CASSPPFLYEQYF.

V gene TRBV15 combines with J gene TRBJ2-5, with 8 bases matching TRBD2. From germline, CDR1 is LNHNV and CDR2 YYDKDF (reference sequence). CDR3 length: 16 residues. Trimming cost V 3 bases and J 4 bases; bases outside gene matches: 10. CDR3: CATSSPGGDMRETQYF. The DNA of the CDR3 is TGTGCCACCAGCAGTCCGGGGGGGGACATGCGAGAGACCCAGTACTTC.

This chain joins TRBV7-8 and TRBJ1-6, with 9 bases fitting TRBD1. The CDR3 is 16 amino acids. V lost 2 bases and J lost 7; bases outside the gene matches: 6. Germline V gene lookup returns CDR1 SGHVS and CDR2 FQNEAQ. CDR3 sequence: CASSLTGQGRNSPLHF. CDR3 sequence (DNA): TGTGCCAGCAGCTTAACAGGACAGGGGAGGAATTCACCCCTCCACTTT. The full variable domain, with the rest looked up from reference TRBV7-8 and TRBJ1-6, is GAGVSQSPRYKVAKRGQDVALRCDPISGHVSLFWYQQALGQGPEFLTYFQNEAQLDKSGLPSDRFFAERPEGSVSTLKIQRTQQEDSAVYLCASSLTGQGRNSPLHFGNGTRLTVT.

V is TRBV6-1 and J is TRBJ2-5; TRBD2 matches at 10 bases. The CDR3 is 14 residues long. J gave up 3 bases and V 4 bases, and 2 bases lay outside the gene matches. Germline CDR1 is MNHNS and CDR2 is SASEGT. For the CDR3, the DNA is TGTGCCAGCAGTGCCCTAGCGGGGGAAGAGACCCAGTACTTC. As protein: CASSALAGEETQYF.

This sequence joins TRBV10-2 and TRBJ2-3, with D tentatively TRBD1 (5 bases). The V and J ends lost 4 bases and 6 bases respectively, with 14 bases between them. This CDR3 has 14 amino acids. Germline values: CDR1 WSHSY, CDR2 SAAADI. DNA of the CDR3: TGCGCCAGCAGTGGACAGACGACTTGGGATACGCAGTATTTT. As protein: CASSGQTTWDTQYF.

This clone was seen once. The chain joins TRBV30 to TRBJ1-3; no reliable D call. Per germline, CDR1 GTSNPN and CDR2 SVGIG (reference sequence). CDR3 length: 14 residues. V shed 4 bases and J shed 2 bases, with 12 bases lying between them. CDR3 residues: CAWTKTLPGNTIYF. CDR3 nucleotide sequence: TGTGCCTGGACCAAGACACTTCCTGGAAACACCATATATTTT.

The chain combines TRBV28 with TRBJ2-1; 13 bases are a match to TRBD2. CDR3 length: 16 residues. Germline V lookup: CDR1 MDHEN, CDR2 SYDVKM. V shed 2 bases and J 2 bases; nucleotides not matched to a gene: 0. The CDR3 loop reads CASSLTSGGAYNEQFF. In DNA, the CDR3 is TGTGCCAGCAGTTTAACTAGCGGGGGGGCCTACAATGAGCAGTTCTTC.

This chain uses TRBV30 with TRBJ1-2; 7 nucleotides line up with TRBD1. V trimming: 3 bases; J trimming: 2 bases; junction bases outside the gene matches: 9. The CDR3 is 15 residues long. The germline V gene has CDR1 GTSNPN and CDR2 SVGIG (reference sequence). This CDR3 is CAWSRSDRVNYGYTF. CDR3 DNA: TGTGCCTGGAGCCGCTCCGACAGGGTGAACTATGGCTACACCTTC.

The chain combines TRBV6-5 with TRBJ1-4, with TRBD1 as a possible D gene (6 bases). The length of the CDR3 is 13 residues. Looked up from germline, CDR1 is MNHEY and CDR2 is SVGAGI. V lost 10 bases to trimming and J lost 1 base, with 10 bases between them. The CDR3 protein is CATRRGTNEKLFF. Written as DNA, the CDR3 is TGTGCCACCCGCAGGGGAACTAATGAAAAACTGTTTTTT.

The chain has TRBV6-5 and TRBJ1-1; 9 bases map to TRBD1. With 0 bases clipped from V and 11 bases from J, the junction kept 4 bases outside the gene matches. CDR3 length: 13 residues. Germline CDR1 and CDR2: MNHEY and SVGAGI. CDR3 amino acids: CASSYSGTGRAFF. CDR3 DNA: TGTGCCAGCAGTTACTCTGGGACAGGGAGGGCTTTCTTT.

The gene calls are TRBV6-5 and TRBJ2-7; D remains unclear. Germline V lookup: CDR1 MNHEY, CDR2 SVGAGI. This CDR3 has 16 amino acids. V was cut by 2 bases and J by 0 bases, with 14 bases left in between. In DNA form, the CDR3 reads TGTGCCAGCAGTTACGGGTTCGGAAGGAGCTCCTACGAGCAGTACTTC. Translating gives CASSYGFGRSSYEQYF.

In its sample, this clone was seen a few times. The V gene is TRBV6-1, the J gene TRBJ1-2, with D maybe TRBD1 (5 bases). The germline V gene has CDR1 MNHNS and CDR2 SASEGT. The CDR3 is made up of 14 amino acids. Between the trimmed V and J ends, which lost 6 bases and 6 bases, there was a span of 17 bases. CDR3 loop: CASRRGGEEDGYTF. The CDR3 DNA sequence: TGTGCCAGCAGGCGGGGCGGAGAGGAGGATGGCTACACCTTC.

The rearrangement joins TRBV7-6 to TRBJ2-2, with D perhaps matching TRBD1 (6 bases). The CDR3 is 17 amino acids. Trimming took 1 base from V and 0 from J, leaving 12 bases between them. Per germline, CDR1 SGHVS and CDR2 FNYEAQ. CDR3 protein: CASSLVSRGANTGELFF. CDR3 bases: TGTGCCAGCAGCTTAGTGAGCAGGGGCGCGAACACCGGGGAGCTGTTTTTT.

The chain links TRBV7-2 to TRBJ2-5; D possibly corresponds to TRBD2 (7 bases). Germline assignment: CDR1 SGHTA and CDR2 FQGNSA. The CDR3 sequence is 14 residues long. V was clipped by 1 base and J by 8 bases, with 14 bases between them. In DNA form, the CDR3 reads TGTGCCAGCAGCTTAGAGGGGGGGCCTAGTACCCAGTACTTC. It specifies CASSLEGGPSTQYF.

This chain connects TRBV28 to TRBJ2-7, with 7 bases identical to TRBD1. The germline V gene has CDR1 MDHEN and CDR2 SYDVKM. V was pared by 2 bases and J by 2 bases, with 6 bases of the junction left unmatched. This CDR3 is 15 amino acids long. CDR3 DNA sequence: TGTGCCAGCAGTTTAGAGGGACAGATCCCCTACGAGCAGTACTTC. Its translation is CASSLEGQIPYEQYF.